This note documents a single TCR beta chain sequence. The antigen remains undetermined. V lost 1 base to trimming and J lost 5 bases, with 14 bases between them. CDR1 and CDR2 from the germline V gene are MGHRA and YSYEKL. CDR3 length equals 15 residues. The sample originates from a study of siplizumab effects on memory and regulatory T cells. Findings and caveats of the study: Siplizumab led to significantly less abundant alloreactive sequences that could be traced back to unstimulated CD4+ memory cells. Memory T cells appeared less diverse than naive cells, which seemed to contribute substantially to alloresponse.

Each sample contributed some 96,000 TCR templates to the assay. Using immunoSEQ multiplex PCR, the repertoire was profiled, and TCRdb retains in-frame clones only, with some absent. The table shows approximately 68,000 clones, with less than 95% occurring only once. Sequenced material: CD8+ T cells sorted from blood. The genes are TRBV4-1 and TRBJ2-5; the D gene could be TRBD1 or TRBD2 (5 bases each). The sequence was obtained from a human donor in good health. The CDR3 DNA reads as TGCGCCAGCAGCCAAGGAGGCAGGTGGGGGGAGACCCAGTACTTC. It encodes CASSQGGRWGETQYF.